This note documents a single T cell receptor beta chain sequence. Together with a sample-barcoded 5' primer, a J-beta primer mix was included in a second PCR lasting about 7 to 12 cycles. Via MiXCR, TCRdb re-called the 5' RACE reads, giving one row per CDR3 protein. This sample has over 1,500,000 distinct CDR3 sequences; about 39% occur once, and the top ten carry 23%. The individuals who served as donors were healthy Caucasians living in Russia, aged roughly 6 to 100. The data originate from a study of blood T cells in healthy people across ages. Study summary: Template switching retrieved approximately one barcoded beta molecule for each two T cells.

The CDR3 consists of 17 residues. CDR1 is SGHDT, CDR2 YYEEEE, per germline. The rearrangement uses TRBV5-6 and TRBJ2-5; TRBD1 agrees at 10 bases. The J call is uncertain, as TRBJ2-1 better fits the DNA end. The receptor's source is a human donor in good health. The sequenced material came from blood. CDR3 protein: CASSSRRTGGDEETQFF. The CDR3 nucleotides read TGTGCCAGCAGCTCGAGGCGGACAGGGGGTGATGAAGAGACCCAGTTCTTC.